This is a list of T cell receptor beta chains from one sample in a study of OX40 agonist ivuxolimab in advanced cancers. Clones were sequenced by immunoSEQ multiplex PCR, and TCRdb holds only the in-frame ones, with some missing. The sample contains about 150,000 clones, roughly 92% of which appear only once. The material sequenced was CD4+ or CD8+ T cells sorted from blood, taken in a trial of the OX40 agonist ivuxolimab. The origin of the receptors is an adult with an advanced solid tumor such as melanoma, head and neck, liver or kidney cancer. The CDR3 runs from the conserved cysteine through the conserved F or W. D genes are given only for firm matches. Part of the rows lack a size; the others show once, few, many or a class for expanded clones.

TRBD1	-	TRBV6-6	15	TRBJ2-7	CASSYGTDFSYEQYF	TGTGCCAGCAGTTACGGGACAGACTTCTCCTACGAGCAGTACTTC
-	-	TRBV30	11	TRBJ2-1	CAWSPQHEQFF	TGTGCCTGGAGTCCCCAGCATGAGCAGTTCTTC
TRBD1	-	TRBV19	15	TRBJ1-2	CASRDRGRPAYGYTF	TGTGCCAGTAGGGACAGGGGGCGCCCGGCCTATGGCTACACCTTC
-	-	TRBV5-5	15	TRBJ2-7	CASSLGEVGGYEQYF	TGTGCCAGCAGCTTGGGAGAGGTGGGAGGCTACGAGCAGTACTTC
-	-	TRBV5-1	13	TRBJ1-1	CASSSAHNTEAFF	TGCGCCAGCAGCTCGGCACATAACACTGAAGCTTTCTTT
-	once	TRBV11-3	14	TRBJ2-5	CASSLDGDQETQYF	TGTGCCAGCAGCTTAGATGGGGACCAAGAGACCCAGTACTTC
TRBD2	-	TRBV28	16	TRBJ2-7	CASNTPGLAGSYEQYF	TGTGCCAGCAACACACCGGGACTAGCGGGATCTTACGAGCAGTACTTC
-	-	TRBV7-2	13	TRBJ2-1	CASSLVASSEQFF	TGTGCCAGCAGCTTAGTTGCTAGTAGTGAGCAGTTCTTC
TRBD1	-	TRBV7-9	15	TRBJ1-2	CASSIDQTGFLGYTF	TGTGCCAGCAGCATTGACCAGACAGGGTTTCTTGGCTACACCTTC
-	-	TRBV9	16	TRBJ2-2	CASSVVWGRNTGELFF	TGTGCCAGCAGCGTAGTGTGGGGCAGGAACACCGGGGAGCTGTTTTTT
-	-	TRBV21-1	19	TRBJ2-1	CASSKGRTSGRKDYNEQFF	TGTGCCAGCAGCAAAGGGCGGACTAGCGGGAGAAAGGACTACAATGAGCAGTTCTTC
-	-	TRBV5-6	14	TRBJ2-7	CASSFDRSSYEQYF	TGTGCCAGCAGCTTCGACAGAAGCTCCTACGAGCAGTACTTC
-	-	TRBV4-1	14	TRBJ2-7	CASSQGVWSYEQYF	TGCGCCAGCAGCCAGGGAGTTTGGTCCTACGAGCAGTACTTC
-	-	TRBV5-4	14	TRBJ2-3	CASSLGQLTDTQYF	TGTGCCAGCAGCTTGGGGCAGCTCACAGATACGCAGTATTTT
TRBD2	-	TRBV7-3	15	TRBJ2-1	CASSQTSGSYNEQFF	TGTGCCAGCAGCCAAACTAGCGGGAGCTACAATGAGCAGTTCTTC
-	-	TRBV4-1	16	TRBJ1-1	CASSQPDIARGVEAFF	TGCGCCAGCAGCCAACCGGACATAGCTCGGGGTGTCGAAGCTTTCTTT
TRBD1	-	TRBV2	17	TRBJ1-2	CASSVGQGLLGDYGYTF	TGTGCCAGCAGTGTGGGACAGGGGCTTCTGGGGGACTATGGCTACACCTTC
TRBD1	-	TRBV6-5	13	TRBJ2-1	CASSYLGGSEQFF	TGTGCCAGCAGTTACCTAGGGGGCAGTGAGCAGTTCTTC
-	-	TRBV7-6	14	TRBJ1-3	CDRGGGPSGNTIYF	TGTGACCGCGGCGGAGGGCCCTCTGGAAACACCATATATTTT
-	-	TRBV30	13	TRBJ2-1	CAWKGQIYNEQFF	TGTGCCTGGAAGGGTCAGATATACAATGAGCAGTTCTTC
-	-	TRBV2	14	TRBJ2-5	CASSERAGQETQYF	TGTGCCAGCAGTGAAAGGGCGGGCCAAGAGACCCAGTACTTC
-	-	TRBV20-1	11	TRBJ1-2	CSIRSDYGYTF	TGCAGTATACGATCAGACTATGGCTACACCTTC
TRBD1	few	TRBV4-3	15	TRBJ2-7	CASSQDRQGRYEQYF	TGCGCCAGCAGCCAAGATAGACAGGGGAGGTACGAGCAGTACTTC
-	-	TRBV4-1	17	TRBJ2-7	CASSEVLGGRLSYEQYF	TGCGCCAGCAGCGAGGTCCTTGGGGGGCGGCTCTCCTACGAGCAGTACTTC
TRBD2	few	TRBV7-3	16	TRBJ2-2	CASSYDSGSGTGELFF	TGTGCCAGCAGCTACGATAGCGGGAGCGGCACCGGGGAGCTGTTTTTT
TRBD1	-	TRBV6-6	16	TRBJ2-7	CASSYSWTGTGYEQYF	TGTGCCAGCAGTTACTCCTGGACAGGGACGGGGTACGAGCAGTACTTC
TRBD1	-	TRBV15	16	TRBJ2-7	CATSRDRGQGSYEQYF	TGTGCCACCAGCAGAGATAGGGGACAGGGGTCCTACGAGCAGTACTTC
-	-	TRBV9	12	TRBJ2-3	CASSVVEDTQYF	TGTGCCAGCAGCGTAGTGGAAGATACGCAGTATTTT
-	-	TRBV7-2	15	TRBJ2-7	CASSLNPSGSYEQYF	TGTGCCAGCAGCCTTAACCCCTCGGGGTCCTACGAGCAGTACTTC
-	-	TRBV5-1	15	TRBJ2-3	CASSLVNPGTDTQYF	TGCGCCAGCAGCTTAGTAAACCCTGGCACAGATACGCAGTATTTT
-	-	TRBV6-5	16	TRBJ2-6	CASSYMRTSGANVLTF	TGTGCCAGCAGTTACATGCGGACCTCTGGGGCCAACGTCCTGACTTTC
TRBD2	-	TRBV5-1	16	TRBJ2-3	CASSLGIAGDTDTQYF	TGCGCCAGCAGCTTGGGGATAGCGGGAGACACAGATACGCAGTATTTT
-	-	TRBV18	16	TRBJ1-1	CASSRSVSRVNTEAFF	TGTGCCAGCTCACGTTCAGTAAGCCGGGTGAACACTGAAGCTTTCTTT
-	-	TRBV5-4	15	TRBJ2-2	CASSLRDTNTGELFF	TGTGCCAGCAGCCTCCGGGACACGAACACCGGGGAGCTGTTTTTT
TRBD1	-	TRBV5-1	16	TRBJ2-2	CASSLEGTGPTGELFF	TGCGCCAGCAGCTTGGAGGGGACAGGGCCCACCGGGGAGCTGTTTTTT
-	-	TRBV7-2	15	TRBJ2-3	CASSLVVLLTDTQYF	TGTGCCAGCAGCTTAGTGGTACTTCTCACAGATACGCAGTATTTT
-	-	TRBV9	16	TRBJ1-3	CASSTLGGVSGNTIYF	TGTGCCAGCAGCACTCTCGGGGGAGTCTCTGGAAACACCATATATTTT
-	-	TRBV6-5	16	TRBJ1-1	CASSSYRAKGNTEAFF	TGTGCCAGCAGTTCTTACAGGGCAAAGGGGAACACTGAAGCTTTCTTT
-	once	TRBV6-5	14	TRBJ1-5	CASSATASRQPQHF	TGTGCCAGCAGTGCTACGGCTTCGAGGCAGCCCCAGCATTTT
-	-	TRBV18	16	TRBJ1-1	CASSPFESLMNTEAFF	TGTGCCAGCTCACCATTTGAGAGCTTAATGAACACTGAAGCTTTCTTT
-	-	TRBV1	18	TRBJ2-1	CTSSQEIGNRGTYNEQFF	TGCACCAGCAGCCAAGAGATTGGAAACAGGGGCACCTACAATGAGCAGTTCTTC
-	-	TRBV4-3	15	TRBJ1-2	CASSQGYGTNYGYTF	TGCGCCAGCAGCCAAGGATACGGTACTAACTATGGCTACACCTTC
-	-	TRBV7-3	14	TRBJ1-1	CASSFTGQNTEAFF	TGTGCCAGCAGCTTTACAGGACAGAACACTGAAGCTTTCTTT
-	-	TRBV19	12	TRBJ1-2	CASSMGGFGYTF	TGTGCCAGTAGTATGGGAGGGTTTGGCTACACCTTC
-	-	TRBV2	12	TRBJ1-2	CAGSRDNYGYTF	TGTGCCGGATCCAGGGATAACTATGGCTACACCTTC
-	-	TRBV27	15	TRBJ2-5	CASTTRGGPQETQYF	TGTGCCAGCACTACCCGTGGGGGGCCACAAGAGACCCAGTACTTC
-	-	TRBV5-1	12	TRBJ2-5	CASSRPQETQYF	TGCGCCAGCAGCCGACCCCAAGAGACCCAGTACTTC
TRBD1	-	TRBV7-7	16	TRBJ2-3	CASSFYSGTGTDTQYF	TGTGCTAGCAGCTTCTACTCCGGGACAGGAACAGATACGCAGTATTTT
-	-	TRBV28	16	TRBJ1-2	CASSSPLGGVLMGYTF	TGTGCCAGCAGTTCACCCTTGGGGGGGGTTCTCATGGGCTACACCTTC
-	-	TRBV4-1	16	TRBJ1-1	CASSQVGRGVNTEAFF	TGCGCCAGCAGCCAAGTGGGGCGTGGAGTGAACACTGAAGCTTTCTTT
TRBD1	-	TRBV28	15	TRBJ2-7	CASRRPQGGRGEQYF	TGTGCCAGCAGGCGACCACAGGGGGGCAGAGGCGAGCAGTACTTC
TRBD1	-	TRBV7-9	13	TRBJ1-6	CASSGTGNSPLHF	TGTGCCAGCAGCGGGACAGGGAATTCACCCCTCCACTTT
-	-	TRBV5-5	13	TRBJ1-1	CASSLQWDTEAFF	TGTGCCAGCAGCCTTCAGTGGGACACTGAAGCTTTCTTT